A single T cell receptor beta chain is shown here with its context. What it binds is unknown. The data were taken from a study of T cells expressing NK-cell markers. Study information: Seven donors tested HCMV-seropositive and one tested seronegative among the eight sequenced.

TCRdb reanalyzed the 5' RACE reads and collapses them to one entry per CDR3 protein, without DNA. In all, the sample yields 250,000 to 300,000 distinct CDR3 sequences. Study results and limitations: Leadership of the CD3+CD56-NKG2C+ fraction also belonged to these clonotypes in several donors. Top CD8+ clonotypes included the dominant CD3+CD56+NKG2C+ clonotypes in several donors.

This receptor was identified in a woman between 18 and 75 years old in good health. The sequencing input was blood T cells: a sorted CD56 or NKG2C T cell subset, CD4+ or CD8+ T cells, or bulk PBMC T cells (not recorded which).

This CDR3 is CASSIRPNQETQYF. The chain combines TRBV19 with TRBJ2-5. Germline lookup yields CDR1 LNHDA and CDR2 SQIVND (reference sequence). This CDR3 comprises 14 residues.